This TCR beta chain comes out of a study of blood T cell repertoires in COVID-19. Sequencing was performed with immunoSEQ multiplex PCR; in TCRdb, only in-frame clones are kept and a portion is missing. This table holds just over 650,000 clones, 75% to 90% found once. There are 16 residues in the CDR3. Trimming cost V 4 bases and J 1 base, with 15 bases left between them. From germline, CDR1 is SGDLS and CDR2 YYNGEE. This rearrangement joins TRBV9 to TRBJ2-1; tentative D call: TRBD1 (6 bases). This TCR derives from a woman aged 18-29 years with acute or convalescent COVID-19. Sequenced: peripheral blood. For the CDR3, the DNA is TGTGCCAGCAGCTCACAGGGCCGATCGTCCTACAATGAGCAGTTCTTC. This gives the protein CASSSQGRSSYNEQFF. The full variable domain, rest sourced from reference TRBV9 and TRBJ2-1, is DSGVTQTPKHLITATGQRVTLRCSPRSGDLSVYWYQQSLDQGLQFLIQYYNGEERAKGNILERFSAQQFPDLHSELNLSSLELGDSALYFCASSSQGRSSYNEQFFGPGTRLTVL.